This T cell receptor (beta chain) is from a study of cytomegalovirus exposure and HLA in healthy donors. Regarding the study as a whole: High specificity and sensitivity for cytomegalovirus status were reported for the classifier. The study found most TCR sequences rare, yet found some public TCRs in many donors. Some TCR beta chains (approximately 180 of them) were listed as cytomegalovirus-associated.

Notes on this clone: What it binds is not known.

Trimming took off 5 bases at V and 0 bases at J, with 11 bases between the two ends. Germline-derived CDR1 and CDR2 are MNHNY and SVGAGI (reference sequence). The CDR3 covers 15 residues. The study drew the donors from its approximately 130-subject validation cohort, separate from the approximately 670-subject first cohort. Produced via immunoSEQ multiplex PCR; TCRdb's table is partial and in-frame only. This sample yields under 300,000 clones, of which about 86% are seen a single time; around 1.2% belongs to the top ten. The chain links TRBV6-6 to TRBJ1-5; D perhaps matches TRBD1 (5 bases). The sequenced sample consisted of PBMCs. This clonotype was sampled from a woman in her 30s in good health and CMV-seropositive. CDR3 protein: CASSPQGYSNQPQHF. The DNA of the CDR3 is TGTGCCAGCAGTCCCCAGGGCTATAGCAATCAGCCCCAGCATTTT.